The next 30 T cell receptor beta chains were all read from a single sample in a study of Graves' ophthalmopathy and Graves' hyperthyroidism. Amplification targeted the TCR beta CDR3 regions, with RNA transcripts as the source material. First-round RT-PCR with HTBI primers preceded a second-round multiplex PCR. TCRdb itself ran the multiplex PCR reads through MiXCR, one entry per CDR3 protein. The sample records some 1.1 million distinct CDR3 sequences, 35% to 40% being singletons. Sequencing was carried out using peripheral blood or thyroid tissue (not recorded which). The origin of the receptors is an adult man with Graves' hyperthyroidism.

This clonotype has at least ten counts. The chain links TRBV11-1 to TRBJ2-7, with TRBD1 matching 8 bases. The germline V gene has CDR1 SGHAT and CDR2 FQDESV (reference sequence). The V segment lost 2 bases and the J segment 3 bases; nucleotides outside the gene matches: 3. The CDR3 length is 14 residues. Here the CDR3 DNA reads TGTGCCAGCAGCTTAAACGGACAGGGCTACGAGCAGTACTTC. Its translation is CASSLNGQGYEQYF.

The chain employs TRBV5-1 and TRBJ2-6; tentatively, D is TRBD1 (5 bases). CDR3 length: 17 residues. Looked up from germline, CDR1 is SGHRS and CDR2 is YFSETQ. V lost 2 bases to trimming and J lost 2 bases, with 14 bases between them. The CDR3 DNA reads TGCGCCAGCAGCTTTAGATCAGGGATCCCTGGGGCCAACGTCCTGACTTTC. Residues: CASSFRSGIPGANVLTF. Variable domain in full (rest from reference TRBV5-1 and TRBJ2-6): KAGVTQTPRYLIKTRGQQVTLSCSPISGHRSVSWYQQTPGQGLQFLFEYFSETQRNKGNFPGRFSGRQFSNSRSEMNVSTLELGDSALYLCASSFRSGIPGANVLTFGAGSRLTVL.

This clonotype was seen ten or more times. The chain employs TRBV24-1 and TRBJ2-7; 8 nucleotides agree with TRBD2. The trim removed 7 bases at V and 5 bases at J, leaving 9 bases unmatched. The V gene's germline CDR1 is KGHDR and CDR2 SFDVKD. There are 14 residues in the CDR3. The CDR3 sequence: CATSPGGALNEQYF. The CDR3 nucleotides read TGTGCCACCAGCCCCGGGGGGGCCCTTAACGAGCAGTACTTC.

This rearrangement joins TRBV9 to TRBJ1-2; D may be TRBD1 (6 bases). This CDR3 contains 13 residues. Trimming pared 7 bases from V and 8 bases from J, leaving 18 bases between. Germline loops: CDR1 SGDLS, CDR2 YYNGEE. The CDR3 sequence: CASLQRGTGGYTF. The CDR3 bases are TGTGCCAGCCTCCAAAGGGGGACGGGGGGCTACACCTTC. Full variable domain (missing parts from reference TRBV9 and TRBJ1-2): DSGVTQTPKHLITATGQRVTLRCSPRSGDLSVYWYQQSLDQGLQFLIQYYNGEERAKGNILERFSAQQFPDLHSELNLSSLELGDSALYFCASLQRGTGGYTFGSGTRLTVV.

This clonotype was picked up many times. The chain has TRBV19 and TRBJ1-2; TRBD1 matches at 7 bases. CDR3 length: 15 amino acids. In germline, CDR1 is LNHDA, CDR2 SQIVND (reference sequence). Trimming cost V 9 bases and J 9 bases; bases outside gene matches: 19. The chain's CDR3 is CASSRGTATGVSYTF. CDR3 nucleotides: TGTGCCAGCTCCCGGGGGACAGCGACAGGCGTAAGCTACACCTTC.

The chain has TRBV12-3 or TRBV12-4 and TRBJ2-5; 8 nucleotides align to TRBD2. The CDR3 consists of 16 residues. Trimming at V came to 1 base and at J to 3 bases, leaving 7 bases not matched to a gene. CDR3 coding DNA: TGTGCCAGCAGTTTAGAGACGGGAGGGCTGAAAGAGACCCAGTACTTC. Residues: CASSLETGGLKETQYF.

Ten or more counts support this clonotype. The rearrangement links TRBV10-3 to TRBJ2-7; D not certain. Trimming stripped 6 bases from V and 4 bases from J, with 13 bases between. The CDR3 loop spans 13 amino acids. Germline assignment: CDR1 ENHRY and CDR2 SYGVKD. CDR3 residues: CAIRGHHGYEQYF. CDR3 bases: TGTGCCATCAGGGGCCATCACGGATACGAGCAGTACTTC.

V and J are TRBV15 and TRBJ2-7; D perhaps matches TRBD1 (7 bases). Per the germline V gene, CDR1 is LNHNV and CDR2 is YYDKDF (reference sequence). The CDR3 consists of 15 residues. V lost 3 bases to trimming and J lost 1 base, with 13 bases between them. In DNA form, the CDR3 reads TGTGCCACCAGCAGCGATGCGGGACAGTCCTACGAGCAGTACTTC. Protein: CATSSDAGQSYEQYF.

This clonotype was counted many times. V and J are TRBV14 and TRBJ2-7; D may match TRBD1 or TRBD2 (5 bases each). Germline V gives CDR1 SGHDN, CDR2 FVKESK. The V end was cut by 3 bases, the J end by 8 bases, with 14 bases between. This CDR3 has 13 residues. The chain's CDR3 is CASSQAITGQQYF. DNA of the CDR3: TGTGCCAGCAGCCAGGCCATCACGGGACAGCAGTACTTC. The full variable domain, its missing parts supplied by reference TRBV14 and TRBJ2-7, is EAGVTQFPSHSVIEKGQTVTLRCDPISGHDNLYWYRRVMGKEIKFLLHFVKESKQDESGMPNNRFLAERTGGTYSTLKVQPAELEDSGVYFCASSQAITGQQYFGPGTRLTVT.

This clonotype was counted only a few times. The V and J genes are TRBV29-1 and TRBJ1-5; D possibly corresponds to TRBD1 (5 bases). The germline V and J ends were trimmed by 3 bases and 9 bases, with 21 bases remaining between them. The CDR3 runs to 15 residues. CDR1 is SQVTM, CDR2 ANQGSEA, per germline. The CDR3 DNA reads as TGCAGCGTTGAGGGAGACGGGGGGGGACGCGGGCCCCAGCATTTT. Translation gives CSVEGDGGGRGPQHF.

This clonotype was seen once. This chain uses TRBV30 with TRBJ2-2, with D possibly TRBD2 on 6 matching bases. Germline V CDR1 and CDR2: GTSNPN, SVGIG (reference sequence). CDR3 length equals 15 residues. Trimming cost V 0 bases and J 1 base, with 9 bases left between them. The CDR3 coding sequence is TGTGCCTGGAGTGTAATTAGCGGGAACACCGGGGAGCTGTTTTTT. Its translation is CAWSVISGNTGELFF.

This chain links TRBV29-1 with TRBJ1-1, with TRBD1 matching over 8 bases. Germline CDR1 is SQVTM and CDR2 is ANQGSEA. CDR3 length equals 16 residues. V shed 4 bases, J shed 3 bases, and the junction held 13 bases outside the gene matches. The CDR3 DNA follows: TGCAGCGTTGGGGGCCCGACAGGGGCAACCGACACTGAAGCTTTCTTT. Protein: CSVGGPTGATDTEAFF.

Notes on this clonotype: Being one base from a much bigger clone, this may be a read error. The chain links TRBV7-9 to TRBJ2-7; TRBD1 agrees at 9 bases. CDR3 size: 14 residues. In germline, CDR1 is SEHNR, CDR2 FQNEAQ (reference sequence). The CDR3 region is CVSSHSDRGYEQYF. In DNA, the CDR3 is TGTGTCAGCAGTCACTCGGACAGGGGCTACGAGCAGTACTTC.

This clonotype showed up just a few times. The J gene is TRBJ2-5, the V gene TRBV20-1, with 9 bases that match TRBD1. The V gene end was trimmed by 4 bases and the J gene end by 1 base; junction bases not matched to a gene: 1. This CDR3 region has 13 residues. Germline V gene sequence: CDR1 DFQATT, CDR2 SNEGSKA (reference sequence). In nucleotides, the CDR3 is TGCAGTGCTACACAGGGGGCCCAAGAGACCCAGTACTTC. Its protein product is CSATQGAQETQYF.

V usage is TRBV6-5 and J usage is TRBJ1-5, with TRBD1 identical over 11 bases. The ends lost 8 bases at V and 0 bases at J; junction bases unmatched: 9. Germline V CDR1 and CDR2: MNHEY, SVGAGI. This CDR3 has 17 residues. Written as DNA, the CDR3 is TGTGCCAGCCGCCGGGACAGGGGGAATCATAGCAATCAGCCCCAGCATTTT. It translates to CASRRDRGNHSNQPQHF.

This clonotype was seen ten or more times. The genes are TRBV4-2 and TRBJ2-7, with unresolved D. CDR1 and CDR2 (germline): LGHNA, YNFKEQ. The CDR3 loop spans 13 amino acids. Trimming stripped 1 base from V and 5 bases from J, with 9 bases between. CDR3: CASSQASLDEQYF. Here the CDR3 DNA reads TGTGCCAGCAGCCAAGCTTCTTTGGACGAGCAGTACTTC.

This rearrangement joins TRBV19 to TRBJ1-2; TRBD1 is a possible D gene (6 bases). Germline CDR1 and CDR2: LNHDA and SQIVND (reference sequence). V shed 7 bases and J shed 6 bases, with 27 bases lying between them. This CDR3 region has 17 residues. This CDR3 is CASTTPQSRGRRDGYTF. The CDR3 coding sequence is TGTGCCAGTACCACCCCCCAGAGCAGGGGCCGGAGGGATGGCTACACCTTC.

This clonotype appeared a few times. This chain connects TRBV2 to TRBJ1-2; D gene ambiguous. The germline CDR1 and CDR2 sequences are SNHLY and FYNNEI. The CDR3 covers 16 residues. Trimming shortened V by 1 base and J by 2 bases, and 14 bases separated the two germline ends. CDR3 bases: TGTGCCAGCAGTGAAGGGTCACAGATAACCAACTATGGCTACACCTTC. Its translation is CASSEGSQITNYGYTF.

This clonotype has at least ten counts. This chain joins TRBV19 and TRBJ1-1; no firm D call. The germline CDR1 and CDR2 sequences are LNHDA and SQIVND (reference sequence). The CDR3 totals 11 residues. V was shortened by 6 bases and J by 3 bases, with 5 bases between the two germline ends. CDR3 amino acids: CASRIYTEAFF. CDR3 nucleotide sequence: TGTGCCAGTAGGATTTACACTGAAGCTTTCTTT.

On this clonotype: One end of the junction fails to match germline, which may point to a read error. The chain recombines TRBV4-2 with TRBJ2-7, with D unclear. Germline-derived CDR1 and CDR2 are LGHNA and YNFKEQ. CDR3 length equals 15 residues. The CDR3 protein is CASSQDLRSSYKQYF. The CDR3 bases are TGTGCCAGCAGCCAAGACCTCAGGAGCTCCTACAAGCAGTACTTC.

The chain carries TRBV15 and TRBJ2-7; 7 positions agree with TRBD2. This CDR3 comprises 16 residues. Germline V gene sequence: CDR1 LNHNV, CDR2 YYDKDF (reference sequence). V lost 1 base, J lost 3 bases, and 9 bases stayed unmatched. CDR3 region: CATSRVPTSASYEQYF. CDR3 sequence (DNA): TGTGCCACCAGCAGAGTTCCCACTAGCGCCAGCTACGAGCAGTACTTC.

With regard to this clonotype: This clone may be a read error of a much larger clone one base away. The J gene is TRBJ2-7, the V gene TRBV7-9; TRBD2 might be the D (5 bases). The CDR3 spans 13 residues. CDR1 is SEHNR and CDR2 is FQNEAQ in the germline V gene (reference sequence). For the CDR3, the DNA is TGTGCCGGCAGCTTAGCTTCGGGGAGTGAGCAGTACTTC. This sequence encodes CAGSLASGSEQYF.

The rearrangement links TRBV2 to TRBJ1-2; D call uncertain. V lost 7 bases and J 1 base, leaving 10 bases between the germline ends. CDR3 length: 13 residues. Germline V CDR1 and CDR2: SNHLY, FYNNEI. Here the CDR3 reads CASTWGINYGYTF. The CDR3 DNA sequence: TGTGCCAGCACTTGGGGAATTAACTATGGCTACACCTTC.

CDR3 DNA sequence: TGCAGCGTCTTACTAGCGGGCCACCCAAGGGCCTACGAGCAGTACTTC. Encoded protein: CSVLLAGHPRAYEQYF. The rearrangement uses TRBV29-1 and TRBJ2-7, with 9 bases fitting TRBD2. V was pared by 6 bases and J by 2 bases, with 14 bases of the junction left unmatched. CDR1 and CDR2 (germline): SQVTM, ANQGSEA. The CDR3 runs 16 residues.

The sample holds many counts of this clonotype. This sequence joins TRBV29-1 and TRBJ1-1; 8 nucleotides match TRBD1. Germline V gives CDR1 SQVTM, CDR2 ANQGSEA. The V segment lost 8 bases and the J segment 3 bases; nucleotides outside the gene matches: 8. The CDR3 extends over 13 amino acids. This CDR3 reads CSFQQGVHTEAFF. CDR3 sequence (DNA): TGCAGCTTTCAACAGGGGGTCCACACTGAAGCTTTCTTT. The entire variable domain, with the rest obtained from reference TRBV29-1 and TRBJ1-1, is as follows: SAVISQKPSRDICQRGTSLTIQCQVDSQVTMMFWYRQQPGQSLTLIATANQGSEATYESGFVIDKFPISRPNLTFSTLTVSNMSPEDSSIYLCSFQQGVHTEAFFGQGTRLTVV.

On this clonotype itself: The CDR3 ends on some other residue instead of the conserved phenylalanine or tryptophan, so this is likely a read error. It is unclear where the CDR3 begins or ends on the DNA, so no DNA is shown, and the CDR3 is as TCRdb lists it. This chain uses TRBV15 with TRBJ2-6. Including both end residues, the CDR3 is 8 amino acids long. Germline CDR1 and CDR2: LNHNV and YYDKDF (reference sequence). Here the CDR3 reads CATSRDGP.

This clonotype was seen ten or more times. The chain couples TRBV5-1 to TRBJ2-2, with 7 bases aligning to TRBD2. The CDR3 is 15 amino acids. Trimming at V came to 0 bases and at J to 5 bases, leaving 4 bases not matched to a gene. Per the germline V gene, CDR1 is SGHRS and CDR2 is YFSETQ. DNA for the CDR3: TGCGCCAGCAGCTTGGGACTAGCTGAAACCGGGGAGCTGTTTTTT. The encoded protein is CASSLGLAETGELFF.

This clonotype occurred many times. This chain links TRBV20-1 with TRBJ1-1; D is uncertain. CDR1 and CDR2 (germline): DFQATT, SNEGSKA (reference sequence). The CDR3 has 13 residues. V was shortened by 6 bases and J by 0 bases, with 11 bases between the two germline ends. The CDR3, as DNA: TGCAGTGCCCTTGACACCATGAACACTGAAGCTTTCTTT. Protein sequence: CSALDTMNTEAFF.

This clonotype has a handful of counts. This chain uses TRBV20-1 with TRBJ2-7; D is possibly TRBD2 (6 bases). The V end lost 1 base, the J end lost 7 bases, and 14 bases lay between the germline ends. Germline V CDR1 and CDR2: DFQATT, SNEGSKA (reference sequence). The CDR3 totals 13 residues. CDR3 residues: CSARGSPGEEQYF. CDR3 in DNA: TGCAGTGCTAGAGGAAGTCCGGGAGAGGAGCAGTACTTC.

At least ten counts were recorded for this clonotype. The rearrangement links TRBV5-5 to TRBJ2-1, with D unclear. Trimming removed 0 bases at V and 6 bases at J, with 7 bases between. CDR1 and CDR2 (germline): SGHKS, YYEKEE (reference sequence). This CDR3 comprises 13 residues. DNA for the CDR3: TGTGCCAGCAGCTTGGTGGCTACCAATGAGCAGTTCTTC. Its translation: CASSLVATNEQFF.